This record concerns one T cell receptor (beta chain) sequence. These data are taken from a study of blood T cell repertoires in COVID-19. Study-level background: Both acute and convalescent COVID-19 samples were obtained from the United States, Italy and Spain.

Generated by immunoSEQ multiplex PCR, the TCRdb table keeps only in-frame clones and is missing some. The top ten clones hold roughly 7.2% of a sample with about 180,000 clones, 65% to 85% of them seen once. This receptor was identified in a woman between 40 and 50 years old with COVID-19, enrolled during active disease. Material for sequencing was peripheral blood.

The CDR3 region has the DNA TGTGCCAGCAGGAAGGGAGGACTAGCGGGAGGTCCCGGGGAGCTGTTTTTT. It yields the protein CASRKGGLAGGPGELFF. The chain carries TRBV2 and TRBJ2-2; 14 bases match TRBD2. Germline V gene sequence: CDR1 SNHLY, CDR2 FYNNEI. The CDR3 is made up of 17 amino acids. V gave up 6 bases and J gave up 6 bases; unmatched junction bases: 9.